The subject of this entry is one T cell receptor beta chain. Its specificity is not known. iRepertoire HTBI primers and Arm-PCR of CDR3 regions built TCR beta libraries. TCRdb fed the multiplex PCR reads into MiXCR, producing one record per CDR3 protein. The sample lists about half a million distinct CDR3 sequences, less than 25% occurring once. The V and J ends lost 3 bases and 1 base respectively, with 17 bases between them. CDR1 SGDLS and CDR2 YYNGEE come from the germline V gene. The CDR3 has 18 amino acids. The entry originates in a study of regulatory T cells in long-lasting Graves disease. Study at large: Persistence in Graves' disease required over 5 years of antithyroid drugs plus positive TSH receptor antibodies.

Notes on the study in general: Lower TCR diversity characterized persistent Graves' patients relative to newly diagnosed patients.

Time point meaning: persistent/refractory GD, antithyroid drugs over 5 years with positive TRAb. Extracted PBMC RNA gave rise to the TCR library. The V gene is TRBV9, the J gene TRBJ1-6, with D possibly matching TRBD1 (6 bases). The TCR originated in a female donor with Graves disease. The source material was peripheral blood mononuclear cells (PBMCs), sampled when the disease was refractory, from a patient treated with antithyroid drugs. CDR3 in amino acids: CASSGMRDNKSYNSPLHF. CDR3 bases: TGTGCCAGCAGCGGCATGAGGGACAACAAGTCCTATAATTCACCCCTCCACTTT. The full variable domain, completed using reference TRBV9 and TRBJ1-6, is DSGVTQTPKHLITATGQRVTLRCSPRSGDLSVYWYQQSLDQGLQFLIQYYNGEERAKGNILERFSAQQFPDLHSELNLSSLELGDSALYFCASSGMRDNKSYNSPLHFGNGTRLTVT.